The 27 T cell receptor beta chains reported below all come from one sample, sequenced in a study of shared clonotypes between healthy human individuals. Clones were sequenced by immunoSEQ multiplex PCR, and TCRdb holds only the in-frame ones, with some missing. Altogether fewer than 1.6 million clones are present, roughly 98.5% being singletons, with the ten largest covering about 0.4%. The material sequenced was naive CD4+ T cells sorted from blood. Subset described: CD45RA+ positively selected. The receptor source for this set is a man aged 25 to 40 in good health.

The chain joins TRBV7-8 to TRBJ2-7; D is unclear. Germline lookup yields CDR1 SGHVS and CDR2 FQNEAQ. V lost 2 bases, J lost 2 bases, and 10 bases lay in between. This CDR3 has 14 amino acids. The CDR3 spells CASSLIADPYEQYF. DNA of the CDR3: TGTGCCAGCAGCTTAATTGCGGATCCCTACGAGCAGTACTTC.

The chain carries TRBV11-2 and TRBJ2-2; D gene uncertain. V was trimmed by 4 bases and J by 8 bases, leaving 8 bases between them. Germline loops: CDR1 SGHAT, CDR2 FQNNGV. The CDR3 is made up of 12 amino acids. CDR3 amino acids: CASSSRLGELFF. CDR3 sequence (DNA): TGTGCCAGCAGCTCCAGACTTGGGGAGCTGTTTTTT.

The rearrangement joins TRBV5-6 to TRBJ2-5, with D perhaps TRBD2 (5 bases). Germline V gives CDR1 SGHDT, CDR2 YYEEEE. V was shortened by 0 bases and J by 5 bases, with 11 bases between the two germline ends. The CDR3 extends over 14 amino acids. The CDR3 DNA reads as TGTGCCAGCAGCTTGGCGAGAGGGCTGGAGACCCAGTACTTC. Translation: CASSLARGLETQYF.

The chain has TRBV7-9 and TRBJ1-1; no clear D gene. Trimming pared 4 bases from V and 11 bases from J, leaving 14 bases between. Germline-derived CDR1 and CDR2 are SEHNR and FQNEAQ (reference sequence). The CDR3 length is 12 residues. CDR3 sequence reads: CASSSPYQAAFF. The DNA for the CDR3 is TGTGCCAGCAGCTCCCCCTACCAGGCGGCTTTCTTT.

The chain uses TRBV11-3 and TRBJ1-1; weak D call: TRBD1 (5 bases). V was shortened by 5 bases and J by 6 bases, with 13 bases between the two germline ends. The CDR3 has 13 amino acids. Germline V CDR1 and CDR2: SGHNT, YENEEA. The CDR3 spells CASSRDGGAEAFF. The CDR3 coding sequence is TGTGCCAGCAGCCGGGACGGGGGGGCTGAAGCTTTCTTT. The full variable domain, rest sourced from reference TRBV11-3 and TRBJ1-1, is EAGVVQSPRYKIIEKKQPVAFWCNPISGHNTLYWYLQNLGQGPELLIRYENEEAVDDSQLPKDRFSAERLKGVDSTLKIQPAELGDSAVYLCASSRDGGAEAFFGQGTRLTVV.

The chain recombines TRBV2 with TRBJ2-1; D is uncertain. Trimming took 6 bases from V and 6 from J, leaving 21 bases between them. The CDR3 loop spans 16 amino acids. CDR1 is SNHLY and CDR2 is FYNNEI in the germline V gene. The CDR3 is CASRSLGFTNGNEQFF. For the CDR3, the DNA is TGTGCCAGCAGGTCTTTGGGTTTCACCAACGGCAATGAGCAGTTCTTC.

The J gene is TRBJ1-5, the V gene TRBV4-1; a weak D match, TRBD1 (5 bases). V was cut by 1 base and J by 0 bases, with 7 bases left in between. Per the germline V gene, CDR1 is MGHRA and CDR2 is YSYEKL. The length of the CDR3 is 15 residues. The CDR3 nucleotides are TGCGCCAGCAGCCAAGTTGGGGCTAGCAATCAGCCCCAGCATTTT. It specifies CASSQVGASNQPQHF.

About this clone itself: The identical CDR3 is also encoded by other nucleotide sequences in the sample. The DNA for the CDR3 is TGTGCCAGCAGCTTAGGAGAATCCTCCTACAATGAGCAGTTCTTC. Protein sequence: CASSLGESSYNEQFF. The chain uses TRBV7-9 and TRBJ2-1, with D hard to call. This CDR3 comprises 15 residues. The germline V gene has CDR1 SEHNR and CDR2 FQNEAQ (reference sequence). V was pared by 1 base and J by 0 bases, with 7 bases between.

A single count supports this clone. The J gene is TRBJ1-5, the V gene TRBV5-5, with D uncertain. The CDR3 loop spans 14 amino acids. Germline assignment: CDR1 SGHKS and CDR2 YYEKEE (reference sequence). V was cut by 0 bases and J by 7 bases, with 11 bases left in between. The chain's CDR3 is CASSLAISGQPQHF. The CDR3 DNA is TGTGCCAGCAGCTTGGCCATTTCCGGGCAGCCCCAGCATTTT.

The gene calls are TRBV19 and TRBJ1-5, with D perhaps matching TRBD1 (5 bases). The CDR3 totals 15 residues. V shed 8 bases and J shed 2 bases, with 16 bases lying between them. Germline V CDR1 and CDR2: LNHDA, SQIVND (reference sequence). CDR3 nucleotides: TGTGCCAGTCAACTTGGCGGGACTCGCAATCAGCCCCAGCATTTT. The encoded protein is CASQLGGTRNQPQHF.

This rearrangement joins TRBV6-1 to TRBJ2-1; D unresolved. CDR1 and CDR2 (germline): MNHNS, SASEGT. Trimming cost V 8 bases and J 6 bases, with 11 bases left between them. The CDR3 runs 12 residues. CDR3 loop: CASSRTVNEQFF. The CDR3 nucleotides are TGTGCCAGCTCCAGGACGGTCAATGAGCAGTTCTTC.

The chain carries TRBV2 and TRBJ1-4; TRBD1 might be the D (5 bases). The CDR3 is 19 amino acids. Germline V gene lookup returns CDR1 SNHLY and CDR2 FYNNEI. The V end lost 7 bases, the J end lost 6 bases, and 30 bases lay between the germline ends. The CDR3 loop is CASTGNQGRLFSGHEKLFF. DNA for the CDR3: TGTGCCAGCACAGGTAACCAGGGACGTCTTTTCTCGGGACATGAAAAACTGTTTTTT.

The V and J genes are TRBV28 and TRBJ2-7; perhaps TRBD1 as D (6 bases). This CDR3 has 13 amino acids. V was shortened by 2 bases and J by 3 bases, with 8 bases between the two germline ends. From germline, CDR1 is MDHEN and CDR2 SYDVKM. CDR3 region: CASSLEQGYEQYF. Written as DNA, the CDR3 is TGTGCCAGCAGTTTAGAACAGGGCTACGAGCAGTACTTC.

The rearrangement joins TRBV18 to TRBJ2-7, with a possible D match to TRBD2 (6 bases). Germline values: CDR1 KGHSH, CDR2 LQKENI. The CDR3 consists of 14 residues. Trimming left V 2 bases short and J 6 bases short, with 14 bases between. Written as DNA, the CDR3 is TGTGCCAGCTCACCAATTAACTCGGAGGGCGAGCAGTACTTC. Protein: CASSPINSEGEQYF. Together with reference TRBV18 and TRBJ2-7, the CDR3 gives the full variable domain: NAGVMQNPRHLVRRRGQEARLRCSPMKGHSHVYWYRQLPEEGLKFMVYLQKENIIDESGMPKERFSAEFPKEGPSILRIQQVVRGDSAAYFCASSPINSEGEQYFGPGTRLTVT.

This clone was detected only once. The chain links TRBV11-2 to TRBJ2-3; D call uncertain. V dropped 2 bases and J dropped 1 base, with 7 bases sitting between them. The germline V gene encodes CDR1 SGHAT and CDR2 FQNNGV. The CDR3 consists of 14 residues. The DNA for the CDR3 is TGTGCCAGCAGCTTAAACGGGCGCACAGATACGCAGTATTTT. Translation gives CASSLNGRTDTQYF.

The chain recombines TRBV7-8 with TRBJ2-3; D might be TRBD2 (6 bases). Germline V gives CDR1 SGHVS, CDR2 FQNEAQ. The CDR3 totals 14 residues. Between the trimmed V and J ends, which lost 2 bases and 2 bases, there was a span of 8 bases. CDR3 bases: TGTGCCAGCAGCTTAAGGCGGGACACAGATACGCAGTATTTT. Its protein is CASSLRRDTDTQYF.

This rearrangement joins TRBV2 to TRBJ2-7, with D perhaps being TRBD1 or TRBD2 (5 bases each). Germline values: CDR1 SNHLY, CDR2 FYNNEI. The CDR3 totals 12 residues. V was pared by 6 bases and J by 3 bases, with 9 bases between. CDR3 in DNA: TGTGCCAGCAGCAGGGAGCACTACGAGCAGTACTTC. As protein: CASSREHYEQYF.

Regarding this clone: The sample has other DNA sequences that encode this CDR3 too. The V gene is TRBV6-1, the J gene TRBJ2-7; the D is unclear. This CDR3 region has 14 residues. V lost 8 bases, J lost 1 base, and 15 bases lay in between. CDR1 is MNHNS, CDR2 SASEGT, per germline. CDR3 amino acids: CASSEIPASYEQYF. CDR3 coding DNA: TGTGCCAGCTCAGAGATTCCAGCTTCCTACGAGCAGTACTTC.

The J gene is TRBJ1-3, the V gene TRBV28, with unresolved D. V was trimmed by 2 bases and J by 0 bases, leaving 5 bases between them. The germline V gene has CDR1 MDHEN and CDR2 SYDVKM. The length of the CDR3 is 14 residues. CDR3 amino acids: CASSLRNSGNTIYF. The DNA for the CDR3 is TGTGCCAGCAGTTTAAGAAACTCTGGAAACACCATATATTTT.

The chain is built from TRBV2 and TRBJ2-3; 10 bases map to TRBD2. This CDR3 comprises 16 residues. Germline V gives CDR1 SNHLY, CDR2 FYNNEI. V lost 4 bases, J lost 6 bases, and 10 bases stayed unmatched. The CDR3 loop reads CASSVGAGGPLDTQYF. CDR3 coding DNA: TGTGCCAGCAGTGTTGGAGCGGGAGGGCCATTGGATACGCAGTATTTT.

The chain joins TRBV6-1 to TRBJ1-3; D remains unclear. Germline V gene data show CDR1 as MNHNS and CDR2 as SASEGT. The CDR3 covers 15 residues. Trimming took off 2 bases at V and 2 bases at J, with 10 bases between the two ends. The CDR3 loop is CASSELLRAGNTIYF. The CDR3, as DNA: TGTGCCAGCAGTGAACTCCTAAGAGCTGGAAACACCATATATTTT.

This chain uses TRBV7-3 with TRBJ2-1, with D possibly matching TRBD1 (6 bases). Per germline, CDR1 SGHTA and CDR2 FQGTGA. With 1 base removed from V and 4 bases from J, the gap between germline ends came to 11 bases. The CDR3 covers 15 residues. The CDR3 is CASSLRGPSYNEQFF. In DNA form, the CDR3 reads TGTGCCAGCAGCTTAAGGGGGCCTTCTTACAATGAGCAGTTCTTC.

V and J are TRBV5-1 and TRBJ2-3; D perhaps matches TRBD1 (5 bases). The germline gives CDR1 SGHRS, CDR2 YFSETQ. V was trimmed by 7 bases and J by 4 bases, leaving 19 bases between them. The CDR3 contains 15 residues. The CDR3 reads CASGDPQGAADTQYF. CDR3 coding DNA: TGCGCCAGCGGGGATCCACAAGGGGCCGCAGATACGCAGTATTTT.

The chain recombines TRBV6-5 with TRBJ2-2; TRBD2 aligns across 7 bases. Germline V CDR1 and CDR2: MNHEY, SVGAGI. The trim removed 4 bases at V and 1 base at J, leaving 3 bases unmatched. This CDR3 spans 15 amino acids. CDR3 nucleotides: TGTGCCAGCAGTTTCTGGGGGGGGAACACCGGGGAGCTGTTTTTT. Protein product: CASSFWGGNTGELFF.

The chain carries TRBV4-3 and TRBJ1-1; no clear D. CDR1 LGHNA and CDR2 YSLEER come from the germline V gene. The CDR3 runs to 14 residues. Trimming shortened V by 1 base and J by 0 bases, and 6 bases separated the two germline ends. The CDR3 sequence is CASSQVGVNTEAFF. The CDR3 DNA is TGCGCCAGCAGCCAAGTTGGGGTGAACACTGAAGCTTTCTTT.

The DNA for the CDR3 is TGTGCCAGCAGCGTAGATCAGCGGGAGGGCGACCGGGCAAGGTTCTTC. Translation gives CASSVDQREGDRARFF. J is TRBJ2-1 and V is TRBV9; 10 nucleotides align to TRBD2. The CDR3 has 16 residues. J was trimmed by 15 bases and V by 0 bases; bases with no gene match: 15. CDR1 and CDR2 (germline): SGDLS, YYNGEE.

This clone has only one observation. CDR3 in DNA: TGTGCCAGCAGCTTAAAAGGGGGAATTCAAGAGACCCAGTACTTC. Residues: CASSLKGGIQETQYF. The chain combines TRBV7-6 with TRBJ2-5, with D maybe TRBD1 (6 bases). CDR1 is SGHVS, CDR2 FNYEAQ, per germline. The CDR3 runs 15 residues. Trimming removed 2 bases from V and 2 bases from J, with 12 bases in between.